These 29 T cell receptor beta chains were all obtained from the same sample, sequenced in a study of blood T cell repertoires in COVID-19. The table came from immunoSEQ multiplex PCR; TCRdb's copy has only in-frame clones and leaves some out. The data show 150,000 to 200,000 clones, with about 90% seen just once and approximately 5% held by the top ten. The sample comprised peripheral blood. The origin of the receptors is a young man with COVID-19, enrolled during active disease.

This chain links TRBV7-3 with TRBJ2-3; D remains ambiguous. This CDR3 has 19 residues. Germline assignment: CDR1 SGHTA and CDR2 FQGTGA. The ends were cut back, 4 bases at V and 1 base at J, with 24 bases in the middle. CDR3 sequence (DNA): TGTGCCAGCAGCTACCCGGGTCACCCGTACTCCCCTTGCACAGATACGCAGTATTTT. Amino acid sequence: CASSYPGHPYSPCTDTQYF.

Only one count was recorded for this clone. This chain joins TRBV12-3 or TRBV12-4 and TRBJ1-2, with a possible D match to TRBD1 (5 bases). The CDR3 consists of 13 residues. Trimming shortened V by 0 bases and J by 7 bases, and 9 bases separated the two germline ends. CDR3 loop: CASSLAQGAGYTF. CDR3 nucleotide sequence: TGTGCCAGCAGTTTAGCGCAGGGTGCTGGCTACACCTTC.

CDR3 protein: CASSLVGLSSYNSPLHF. For the CDR3, the DNA is TGTGCCAGCAGCTTAGTAGGACTTAGCTCCTATAATTCACCCCTCCACTTT. This sequence joins TRBV7-2 and TRBJ1-6, with D uncertain. CDR1 is SGHTA, CDR2 FQGNSA, per germline. The V and J ends lost 1 base and 0 bases respectively, with 10 bases between them. The CDR3 runs to 17 residues.

The chain combines TRBV5-1 with TRBJ2-2, with 8 bases fitting TRBD1. With 7 bases clipped from V and 6 bases from J, the junction kept 14 bases outside the gene matches. Per germline, CDR1 SGHRS and CDR2 YFSETQ. The CDR3 runs to 16 residues. The CDR3 protein is CASSDPGRGPPGELFF. The CDR3 DNA sequence: TGCGCCAGCTCCGATCCCGGCAGGGGGCCACCCGGGGAGCTGTTTTTT. The full variable domain, with the rest looked up from reference TRBV5-1 and TRBJ2-2, is KAGVTQTPRYLIKTRGQQVTLSCSPISGHRSVSWYQQTPGQGLQFLFEYFSETQRNKGNFPGRFSGRQFSNSRSEMNVSTLELGDSALYLCASSDPGRGPPGELFFGEGSRLTVL.

The chain recombines TRBV5-1 with TRBJ2-5; 7 nucleotides align to TRBD1. CDR1 and CDR2 from the germline V gene are SGHRS and YFSETQ. V trimming: 3 bases; J trimming: 3 bases; junction bases outside the gene matches: 11. The CDR3 has 16 residues. CDR3 in amino acids: CASSSMTGIQEETQYF. The CDR3 nucleotides are TGCGCCAGCAGCTCCATGACAGGGATACAAGAAGAGACCCAGTACTTC. Full variable domain (outside the CDR3, taken from reference TRBV5-1 and TRBJ2-5): KAGVTQTPRYLIKTRGQQVTLSCSPISGHRSVSWYQQTPGQGLQFLFEYFSETQRNKGNFPGRFSGRQFSNSRSEMNVSTLELGDSALYLCASSSMTGIQEETQYFGPGTRLLVL.

This chain uses TRBV15 with TRBJ1-3; D ambiguous. Germline CDR1 reads LNHNV; CDR2 reads YYDKDF (reference sequence). V lost 0 bases to trimming and J lost 0 bases, with 9 bases between them. This CDR3 spans 16 amino acids. CDR3 residues: CATSRERAHSGNTIYF. In DNA, the CDR3 is TGTGCCACCAGCAGAGAGCGGGCCCACTCTGGAAACACCATATATTTT.

The chain combines TRBV9 with TRBJ2-2, with D perhaps TRBD2 (6 bases). Germline CDR1 is SGDLS and CDR2 is YYNGEE. The CDR3 is 16 residues long. With 0 bases removed from V and 1 base from J, the gap between germline ends came to 10 bases. The CDR3 DNA reads TGTGCCAGCAGCGTAGCGGCGGAGGGGAACACCGGGGAGCTGTTTTTT. Its protein is CASSVAAEGNTGELFF.

V gene TRBV24-1 combines with J gene TRBJ1-1; 9 bases line up with TRBD1. The CDR3 extends over 13 amino acids. J gave up 5 bases and V 7 bases, and 4 bases lay outside the gene matches. Germline assignment: CDR1 KGHDR and CDR2 SFDVKD. CDR3 loop: CATRDRGFTEAFF. The CDR3 DNA follows: TGTGCCACCAGGGACAGGGGTTTTACTGAAGCTTTCTTT.

The V gene is TRBV5-4, the J gene TRBJ1-4; D is unclear. Germline CDR1 and CDR2: SGHNT and YYREEE (reference sequence). The V gene lost 2 bases and the J gene lost 8 bases, with 10 bases spanning the gap. The CDR3 totals 13 residues. The chain's CDR3 is CASSFQASEKLFF. The DNA of the CDR3 is TGTGCCAGCAGCTTCCAGGCCTCCGAAAAACTGTTTTTT.

The chain links TRBV4-3 to TRBJ2-3; the match to TRBD2 covers 11 bases. CDR1 is LGHNA, CDR2 YSLEER, per germline. This CDR3 spans 13 amino acids. Trimming cost V 4 bases and J 11 bases; bases outside gene matches: 5. Here the CDR3 DNA reads TGCGCCAGCAGCCCGGGACTAGCGGCGAAGCAGTATTTT. Its protein is CASSPGLAAKQYF.

The chain couples TRBV4-1 to TRBJ1-1; D is perhaps TRBD1 (5 bases). CDR1 MGHRA and CDR2 YSYEKL come from the germline V gene. Trimming pared 0 bases from V and 1 base from J, leaving 6 bases between. The CDR3 covers 14 residues. CDR3 protein: CASSQDRGNTEAFF. CDR3 DNA: TGCGCCAGCAGCCAAGATAGGGGGAACACTGAAGCTTTCTTT.

The chain employs TRBV5-8 and TRBJ2-3; D ambiguous. Germline lookup yields CDR1 SGHTS and CDR2 YDEGEE. The ends were cut back, 0 bases at V and 6 bases at J, with 11 bases in the middle. The length of the CDR3 is 14 residues. The CDR3 protein is CASSLDLGLDTQYF. The CDR3 DNA reads as TGTGCCAGCAGCTTGGACTTGGGCCTCGATACGCAGTATTTT.

The J gene is TRBJ2-2, the V gene TRBV20-1, with a possible D match to TRBD2 (6 bases). Trimming shortened V by 3 bases and J by 4 bases, and 18 bases separated the two germline ends. Per the germline V gene, CDR1 is DFQATT and CDR2 is SNEGSKA (reference sequence). The CDR3 extends over 16 amino acids. The CDR3 DNA is TGCAGTGCTAGTACCTTCGGGGGAAGGAGCACCGGGGAGCTGTTTTTT. It translates to CSASTFGGRSTGELFF.

This chain links TRBV27 with TRBJ1-1; TRBD1 aligns across 7 bases. Per germline, CDR1 MNHEY and CDR2 SMNVEV (reference sequence). The ends lost 0 bases at V and 5 bases at J; junction bases unmatched: 0. The CDR3 consists of 13 residues. The DNA of the CDR3 is TGTGCCAGCAGTTTATCCAGGGGGACTGAAGCTTTCTTT. Translating it yields CASSLSRGTEAFF.

This chain links TRBV19 with TRBJ1-5; TRBD1 matches 8 bases. This CDR3 region has 17 residues. Trimming cost V 4 bases and J 0 bases; bases outside gene matches: 8. Germline CDR1 LNHDA, CDR2 SQIVND (reference sequence). The CDR3 coding sequence is TGTGCCAGTAGTACCCGGACAGGGCCCTATAGCAATCAGCCCCAGCATTTT. Translated, it gives CASSTRTGPYSNQPQHF.

The rearrangement uses TRBV18 and TRBJ1-1; TRBD1 matches 7 bases. V lost 4 bases to trimming and J lost 0 bases; unmatched junction nucleotides: 5. Germline V lookup: CDR1 KGHSH, CDR2 LQKENI. The CDR3 consists of 15 residues. The CDR3 loop is CASSRQGSMNTEAFF. CDR3 in DNA: TGTGCCAGCTCACGACAGGGATCCATGAACACTGAAGCTTTCTTT.

V gene TRBV18 combines with J gene TRBJ1-2; TRBD1 might be the D (5 bases). Germline-derived CDR1 and CDR2 are KGHSH and LQKENI. The CDR3 spans 13 residues. Trimming shortened V by 3 bases and J by 3 bases, and 8 bases separated the two germline ends. The CDR3, as DNA: TGTGCCAGCTCACCCGCCAGGGACTATGGCTACACCTTC. Translation: CASSPARDYGYTF.

The chain recombines TRBV12-3 or TRBV12-4 with TRBJ1-2, with D maybe TRBD1 (6 bases). Trimming cost V 6 bases and J 3 bases, with 11 bases left between them. This CDR3 region has 13 residues. The CDR3 region is CASSDTGYYGYTF. CDR3 bases: TGTGCCAGCAGCGACACAGGGTACTATGGCTACACCTTC.

This chain uses TRBV10-3 with TRBJ1-3; 7 positions agree with TRBD1. Trimming removed 4 bases from V and 2 bases from J; junction bases left unmatched: 5. CDR1 and CDR2 from the germline V gene are ENHRY and SYGVKD. This CDR3 has 15 amino acids. CDR3 nucleotides: TGTGCCATCAGTGGACAGGGATCGCCTGGAAACACCATATATTTT. This sequence encodes CAISGQGSPGNTIYF.

The rearrangement joins TRBV7-9 to TRBJ2-7; 9 nucleotides line up with TRBD1. Trimming cost V 6 bases and J 3 bases; bases outside gene matches: 6. The CDR3 is 14 amino acids. In germline, CDR1 is SEHNR, CDR2 FQNEAQ (reference sequence). Here the CDR3 reads CASSPGQGFYEQYF. In DNA, the CDR3 is TGTGCCAGCAGTCCCGGACAGGGGTTCTACGAGCAGTACTTC.

The chain carries TRBV10-3 and TRBJ2-1; 13 nucleotides line up with TRBD2. The CDR3 is 18 residues long. The germline CDR1 and CDR2 sequences are ENHRY and SYGVKD. V shed 7 bases and J 2 bases; nucleotides not matched to a gene: 11. The CDR3, as DNA: TGTGCCATCATGGCAGGACTAGCGGGAGCCCCGCCCTACAATGAGCAGTTCTTC. Translation: CAIMAGLAGAPPYNEQFF.

The gene calls are TRBV9 and TRBJ1-2; 10 nucleotides match TRBD1. J lost 4 bases, V lost 3 bases, and 18 bases had no gene match. This CDR3 region has 19 residues. The germline gives CDR1 SGDLS, CDR2 YYNGEE. CDR3: CASSDDQQIDRGRPYGYTF. DNA of the CDR3: TGTGCCAGCAGCGATGACCAACAGATCGACAGGGGGCGCCCCTATGGCTACACCTTC.

This chain connects TRBV21-1 to TRBJ1-6; the D call of TRBD1 is as the table states it, not checked on the DNA. TRBV21-1 is a pseudogene segment. CDR3 length equals 18 residues. The CDR3 here is CASSYRQGATIVNSPLHF. For the CDR3, the DNA is TGTGCCAGCAGCTACCGACAGGGGGCGACCATAGTTAATTCACCCCTCCACTTT.

The chain has TRBV11-3 and TRBJ2-5; 8 nucleotides align to TRBD2. Germline CDR1 and CDR2: SGHNT and YENEEA. V shed 5 bases, J shed 5 bases, and the junction held 10 bases outside the gene matches. This CDR3 has 15 amino acids. The CDR3 DNA reads TGTGCCAGCAGCCCCCGGGAGGGGCGGGAGGAGACCCAGTACTTC. Protein: CASSPREGREETQYF. Supplemented by reference TRBV11-3 and TRBJ2-5, the full variable domain reads EAGVVQSPRYKIIEKKQPVAFWCNPISGHNTLYWYLQNLGQGPELLIRYENEEAVDDSQLPKDRFSAERLKGVDSTLKIQPAELGDSAVYLCASSPREGREETQYFGPGTRLLVL.

The chain joins TRBV3-1 (or the pseudogene TRBV3-2) to TRBJ1-6, with TRBD1 as a possible D gene (5 bases). CDR1 is LGHDT, CDR2 YNNKEL, per germline (reference sequence). The CDR3 sequence is 14 residues long. V gave up 0 bases and J gave up 15 bases, with 15 bases separating them. The CDR3 region is CASSQDKGQGGLHF. The CDR3 DNA is TGTGCCAGCAGCCAAGATAAGGGGCAGGGAGGCCTCCACTTT.

This rearrangement joins TRBV6-5 to TRBJ1-2; a possible D gene is TRBD1 (6 bases). From germline, CDR1 is MNHEY and CDR2 SVGAGI. V lost 8 bases and J 7 bases, leaving 14 bases between the germline ends. CDR3 length equals 12 residues. This chain's CDR3 is CASGDRIGGYTF. The CDR3, as DNA: TGTGCCAGCGGAGACAGGATTGGTGGCTACACCTTC.

The rearrangement uses TRBV4-3 and TRBJ2-1, with TRBD2 matching 9 bases. The CDR3 has 18 residues. The V and J ends lost 0 bases and 10 bases, in that order; junction bases with no gene match: 16. Germline V gives CDR1 LGHNA, CDR2 YSLEER. CDR3 protein: CASSQDWRAGGYLWEQFF. In DNA form, the CDR3 reads TGCGCCAGCAGCCAAGACTGGCGAGCGGGGGGCTACCTTTGGGAGCAGTTCTTC.

This chain joins TRBV28 and TRBJ2-1; TRBD2 agrees at 9 bases. CDR3 length: 16 residues. Trimming at V came to 3 bases and at J to 0 bases, leaving 3 bases not matched to a gene. Germline CDR1 and CDR2: MDHEN and SYDVKM. In DNA, the CDR3 is TGTGCCAGCAGTTTGGCTAGCGGGGTCTCCTACAATGAGCAGTTCTTC. This gives the protein CASSLASGVSYNEQFF.

The chain combines TRBV27 with TRBJ2-1; 10 bases align to TRBD2. This CDR3 has 15 amino acids. Trimming removed 3 bases from V and 8 bases from J; junction bases left unmatched: 7. CDR1 is MNHEY, CDR2 SMNVEV, per germline (reference sequence). CDR3 DNA sequence: TGTGCCAGCAGTTTTGCTAGCGGGAGTGGAGATGAGCAGTTCTTC. Its translation: CASSFASGSGDEQFF.